Below, 26 T cell receptor beta chains from the same sample are listed, as sequenced in a study of beta chain features in type 1 diabetes. Sequencing targeted expressed TCRB transcripts, as all isolated RNA had been reverse transcribed. Profiled with immunoSEQ multiplex PCR; TCRdb holds only in-frame clones, not every one. The profile shows 500,000 to 700,000 clones, roughly 15% of them singletons. Sequences were obtained from naive CD4+ T cells from blood. Receptors were obtained from a man younger than 30 in good health.

This clone was recorded a few times. The V gene is TRBV6-1, the J gene TRBJ2-5, with D possibly called TRBD1 or TRBD2 (6 bases each). V was cut by 1 base and J by 1 base, with 13 bases left in between. The germline gives CDR1 MNHNS, CDR2 SASEGT. The CDR3 covers 16 residues. Here the CDR3 reads CASSEGRGARQETQYF. CDR3 bases: TGTGCCAGCAGTGAAGGGAGGGGGGCCCGCCAAGAGACCCAGTACTTC.

This clone occurred a few times. The chain is built from TRBV4-3 and TRBJ2-3; D call uncertain. The CDR3 runs 18 residues. CDR1 is LGHNA and CDR2 is YSLEER in the germline V gene. Trimming shortened V by 0 bases and J by 1 base, and 17 bases separated the two germline ends. CDR3 sequence (DNA): TGCGCCAGCAGCCAAGATCTTAGGACGCCAAAGGGCACAGATACGCAGTATTTT. This encodes CASSQDLRTPKGTDTQYF.

The chain employs TRBV27 and TRBJ1-3, with D hard to call. The CDR3 sequence is 16 residues long. CDR1 is MNHEY, CDR2 SMNVEV, per germline (reference sequence). Trimming removed 5 bases at V and 4 bases at J, with 18 bases between. CDR3 region: CASSTRALLHGNTIYF. The CDR3 DNA follows: TGTGCCAGCAGTACCCGGGCCCTCCTCCACGGAAACACCATATATTTT.

The rearrangement joins TRBV21-1 to TRBJ1-1; the table's D gene call, TRBD1, was not cross checked with the DNA. TRBV21-1 is a known pseudogene. There are 14 residues in the CDR3. CDR3 in amino acids: CASRSRAKNTEAFF. DNA of the CDR3: TGTGCCAGCAGATCCAGGGCAAAAAACACTGAAGCTTTCTTT.

This clone was seen a handful of times. The chain couples TRBV29-1 to TRBJ1-1; D is ambiguous. Germline V gene lookup returns CDR1 SQVTM and CDR2 ANQGSEA. Trimming shortened V by 4 bases and J by 1 base, and 13 bases separated the two germline ends. This CDR3 has 14 amino acids. The CDR3 here is CSVVEQLANTEAFF. The CDR3 DNA sequence: TGCAGCGTTGTAGAACAGCTGGCGAACACTGAAGCTTTCTTT.

In its sample, this clone was seen a few times. The genes are TRBV21-1 and TRBJ1-3. TRBV21-1 counts as a pseudogene. The CDR3 contains 14 residues. This CDR3 is CPHWSRFSGNTIYF. For the CDR3, the DNA is TGTCCCCACTGGTCCAGATTCTCTGGAAACACCATATATTTT.

This clone appeared a few times. The chain is built from TRBV9 and TRBJ2-3; possibly TRBD2 for D (5 bases). The CDR3 is 17 amino acids. Germline V gene lookup returns CDR1 SGDLS and CDR2 YYNGEE. Between the trimmed V and J ends, which lost 1 base and 0 bases, there was a span of 15 bases. The CDR3 DNA reads TGTGCCAGCAGCGTACTTGGCAGCGGTTATAGCACAGATACGCAGTATTTT. Its translation: CASSVLGSGYSTDTQYF. Based on the CDR3 plus reference TRBV9 and TRBJ2-3, the full variable domain is DSGVTQTPKHLITATGQRVTLRCSPRSGDLSVYWYQQSLDQGLQFLIQYYNGEERAKGNILERFSAQQFPDLHSELNLSSLELGDSALYFCASSVLGSGYSTDTQYFGPGTRLTVL.

A few counts support this clone. This sequence joins TRBV18 and TRBJ1-5; 10 positions agree with TRBD1. The germline V gene has CDR1 KGHSH and CDR2 LQKENI. Trimming took 2 bases from V and 6 from J; bases not matched to a gene: 4. The CDR3 is 15 amino acids. The chain's CDR3 is CASSPDRGLFQPQHF. In nucleotides, the CDR3 is TGTGCCAGCTCACCAGACAGGGGGCTGTTTCAGCCCCAGCATTTT.

The chain combines TRBV9 with TRBJ2-5; D might be TRBD1 (6 bases). CDR3 size: 14 residues. The ends were cut back, 1 base at V and 1 base at J, with 8 bases in the middle. Germline V CDR1 and CDR2: SGDLS, YYNGEE. The CDR3 nucleotides read TGTGCCAGCAGCGTATCAGGGGCCCAAGAGACCCAGTACTTC. Translated: CASSVSGAQETQYF.

This sequence joins TRBV5-1 and TRBJ1-2; no firm D call. Deletions cut 0 bases from V and 10 bases from J, with 7 bases between. The CDR3 extends over 11 amino acids. Germline loops: CDR1 SGHRS, CDR2 YFSETQ. The chain's CDR3 is CASSLDRDYTF. The CDR3 coding sequence is TGCGCCAGCAGCTTGGACCGGGACTACACCTTC.

Comment on this clone: This CDR3 is also generated by other DNA sequences in the sample. V and J are TRBV5-4 and TRBJ2-5; D perhaps matches TRBD2 (5 bases). This CDR3 is 13 amino acids long. Trimming left V 1 base short and J 5 bases short, with 9 bases between. Germline V gives CDR1 SGHNT, CDR2 YYREEE (reference sequence). CDR3 coding DNA: TGTGCCAGCAGCTTGCCGGGCGGGGAGACCCAGTACTTC. It is translated as CASSLPGGETQYF. Supplemented by reference TRBV5-4 and TRBJ2-5, the full variable domain reads ETGVTQSPTHLIKTRGQQVTLRCSSQSGHNTVSWYQQALGQGPQFIFQYYREEENGRGNFPPRFSGLQFPNYSSELNVNALELDDSALYLCASSLPGGETQYFGPGTRLLVL.

This clone has more than one count but fewer than ten. CDR3 in amino acids: CASSPPDRGAIYF. In DNA, the CDR3 is TGTGCCAGCTCACCACCAGACCGGGGGGCCATCTACTTC. This chain connects TRBV18 to TRBJ2-7, with D possibly being TRBD2 (7 bases). V lost 0 bases to trimming and J lost 13 bases, with 16 bases between them. Germline V gene data show CDR1 as KGHSH and CDR2 as LQKENI. The CDR3 has 13 residues.

The chain couples TRBV11-2 to TRBJ1-2; D not certain. Germline values: CDR1 SGHAT, CDR2 FQNNGV. The CDR3 runs 14 residues. V lost 5 bases and J 7 bases, leaving 17 bases between the germline ends. This CDR3 is CASSPGVAGRGYTF. The CDR3 DNA is TGTGCCAGCAGCCCTGGGGTCGCCGGTCGTGGCTACACCTTC.

There are a few counts of this clone. The J gene is TRBJ2-1, the V gene TRBV6-9, with D perhaps matching TRBD2 (5 bases). The CDR3 consists of 14 residues. Germline CDR1 reads MNHGY; CDR2 reads SVAAGI. V lost 10 bases to trimming and J lost 5 bases, with 18 bases between them. The CDR3 sequence: CANKLDPGNNEQFF. CDR3 DNA: TGTGCCAACAAGCTAGACCCGGGGAACAATGAGCAGTTCTTC.

The chain joins TRBV25-1 to TRBJ1-5; D unresolved. The germline gives CDR1 MGHDK, CDR2 SYGVNS. CDR3 length equals 15 residues. V gave up 4 bases and J gave up 0 bases, with 10 bases separating them. CDR3 sequence: CASSAPEGSNQPQHF. CDR3 in DNA: TGTGCCAGCAGTGCTCCGGAGGGTAGCAATCAGCCCCAGCATTTT.

This clone occurred a few times. This chain connects TRBV7-7 to TRBJ2-5, with a tentative D call TRBD2 (5 bases). Trimming took 0 bases from V and 5 from J, leaving 13 bases between them. CDR3 length: 15 residues. In germline, CDR1 is SSHAT, CDR2 FNYEAQ (reference sequence). The CDR3 DNA sequence: TGTGCCAGCAGCTTAGCGGCAGGCCCGGGGGAGACCCAGTACTTC. Translated, it gives CASSLAAGPGETQYF. Drawing the rest from reference TRBV7-7 and TRBJ2-5, the complete variable domain is GAGVSQSPRYKVTKRGQDVTLRCDPISSHATLYWYQQALGQGPEFLTYFNYEAQPDKSGLPSDRFSAERPEGSISTLTIQRTEQRDSAMYRCASSLAAGPGETQYFGPGTRLLVL.

As to this clone: Other DNA sequences in the sample encode the same CDR3. The chain recombines TRBV2 with TRBJ2-3; D may be TRBD2 (6 bases). The V end was cut by 1 base, the J end by 10 bases, with 9 bases between. Germline CDR1 and CDR2: SNHLY and FYNNEI. There are 12 residues in the CDR3. Here the CDR3 reads CASSEGGNPQYF. Here the CDR3 DNA reads TGTGCCAGCAGTGAAGGCGGGAACCCGCAGTATTTT. The full variable domain, completed using reference TRBV2 and TRBJ2-3, is EPEVTQTPSHQVTQMGQEVILRCVPISNHLYFYWYRQILGQKVEFLVSFYNNEISEKSEIFDDQFSVERPDGSNFTLKIRSTKLEDSAMYFCASSEGGNPQYFGPGTRLTVL.

This chain uses TRBV27 with TRBJ2-5, with 11 bases lining up with TRBD2. Trimming cost V 4 bases and J 2 bases; bases outside gene matches: 9. CDR1 and CDR2 from the germline V gene are MNHEY and SMNVEV (reference sequence). This CDR3 region has 17 residues. Written as DNA, the CDR3 is TGTGCCAGCAGTTGGCCTAGCGGGAGGACAACTCAAGAGACCCAGTACTTC. Its translation: CASSWPSGRTTQETQYF.

This clone was counted only a few times. The chain carries TRBV30 and TRBJ2-5; D is perhaps TRBD1 (6 bases). The CDR3 runs to 14 residues. Germline CDR1 reads GTSNPN; CDR2 reads SVGIG (reference sequence). The V and J ends lost 2 bases and 3 bases respectively, with 13 bases between them. As DNA, the CDR3 is TGTGCCTGGAGTCCTCTGGGGGCAGAAGAGACCCAGTACTTC. Encoded protein: CAWSPLGAEETQYF.

This clone was counted between two and nine times. V gene TRBV29-1 combines with J gene TRBJ2-4; 8 positions match TRBD2. The CDR3 runs to 12 residues. The ends lost 6 bases at V and 8 bases at J; junction bases unmatched: 6. CDR1 and CDR2 from the germline V gene are SQVTM and ANQGSEA. CDR3 loop: CSVRTSLYIQYF. The DNA for the CDR3 is TGCAGCGTCAGGACTAGCCTCTACATTCAGTACTTC.

This clone was seen only a few times. V is TRBV7-9 and J is TRBJ1-1; 10 bases map to TRBD1. Germline V lookup: CDR1 SEHNR, CDR2 FQNEAQ (reference sequence). V shed 4 bases and J 4 bases; nucleotides not matched to a gene: 3. The CDR3 has 14 amino acids. The CDR3 is CASSSGDRGTEAFF. The CDR3 DNA follows: TGTGCCAGCAGCTCAGGGGACAGGGGCACTGAAGCTTTCTTT.

The chain is built from TRBV7-9 and TRBJ2-1; possible D gene TRBD2, 5 bases. CDR1 is SEHNR, CDR2 FQNEAQ, per germline (reference sequence). This CDR3 contains 16 residues. The V end was cut by 5 bases, the J end by 5 bases, with 19 bases between. The CDR3 region is CASSPNTRQINNEQFF. CDR3 nucleotide sequence: TGTGCCAGCAGCCCAAATACTAGGCAAATCAACAATGAGCAGTTCTTC.

This clone has just a few counts. The chain has TRBV30 and TRBJ2-7; no definite D call. The length of the CDR3 is 14 residues. The germline V gene encodes CDR1 GTSNPN and CDR2 SVGIG (reference sequence). Trimming stripped 3 bases from V and 0 bases from J, with 12 bases between. The CDR3 spells CAWRTGPSSYEQYF. The CDR3, as DNA: TGTGCCTGGAGAACCGGGCCGAGCTCCTACGAGCAGTACTTC.

This clone occurred a few times. In DNA form, the CDR3 reads TGTGCCAGCAGGGTGACAGCTAGCAATCAGCCCCAGCATTTT. Translating gives CASRVTASNQPQHF. This chain joins TRBV7-2 and TRBJ1-5; D might be TRBD1 (5 bases). Trimming stripped 6 bases from V and 0 bases from J, with 9 bases between. The CDR3 has 14 residues. CDR1 and CDR2 from the germline V gene are SGHTA and FQGNSA.

There are a few counts of this clone. This chain joins TRBV5-1 and TRBJ2-7; TRBD1 aligns across 7 bases. V shed 4 bases, J shed 2 bases, and the junction held 15 bases outside the gene matches. The CDR3 has 17 residues. CDR1 is SGHRS and CDR2 is YFSETQ in the germline V gene. The CDR3 loop is CASSRLTQGLSPYEQYF. The CDR3 DNA reads TGCGCCAGCAGCCGGCTTACACAGGGGCTGTCTCCCTACGAGCAGTACTTC.

This sequence joins TRBV5-1 and TRBJ1-2, with 7 bases identical to TRBD1. Germline CDR1 reads SGHRS; CDR2 reads YFSETQ. V lost 3 bases and J lost 1; bases outside the gene matches: 3. The CDR3 spans 14 residues. CDR3 sequence (DNA): TGCGCCAGCAGCTGGGGACAGCTTAACTATGGCTACACCTTC. Its protein product is CASSWGQLNYGYTF.